The T cell receptor (beta chain) described here comes from a study of Tregs in tolerant kidney transplant recipients. The table came from immunoSEQ multiplex PCR; TCRdb's copy has only in-frame clones and leaves some out. The profile shows 60,000 to 75,000 clones, 70% to 90% of them singletons. Thawed PBMCs were rested overnight at 37°C with approximately 190 IU/ml IL-2 before regulatory T cell sorting. The clonotype originates from a human donor who received a combined kidney and bone marrow transplant. Specimen: Tregs from blood, collected before the transplant.

Here the CDR3 reads CASSEAGTTPGGYTF. Here the CDR3 DNA reads TGTGCCAGCAGTGAAGCTGGGACGACGCCCGGGGGTTACACCTTC. The chain joins TRBV2 to TRBJ1-2; D may be TRBD1 (5 bases). Trimming took 0 bases from V and 11 from J, leaving 19 bases between them. The CDR3 length is 15 residues. Germline V gene data show CDR1 as SNHLY and CDR2 as FYNNEI. Using reference TRBV2 and TRBJ1-2 for the parts outside the CDR3, the full variable domain is EPEVTQTPSHQVTQMGQEVILRCVPISNHLYFYWYRQILGQKVEFLVSFYNNEISEKSEIFDDQFSVERPDGSNFTLKIRSTKLEDSAMYFCASSEAGTTPGGYTFGSGTRLTVV.